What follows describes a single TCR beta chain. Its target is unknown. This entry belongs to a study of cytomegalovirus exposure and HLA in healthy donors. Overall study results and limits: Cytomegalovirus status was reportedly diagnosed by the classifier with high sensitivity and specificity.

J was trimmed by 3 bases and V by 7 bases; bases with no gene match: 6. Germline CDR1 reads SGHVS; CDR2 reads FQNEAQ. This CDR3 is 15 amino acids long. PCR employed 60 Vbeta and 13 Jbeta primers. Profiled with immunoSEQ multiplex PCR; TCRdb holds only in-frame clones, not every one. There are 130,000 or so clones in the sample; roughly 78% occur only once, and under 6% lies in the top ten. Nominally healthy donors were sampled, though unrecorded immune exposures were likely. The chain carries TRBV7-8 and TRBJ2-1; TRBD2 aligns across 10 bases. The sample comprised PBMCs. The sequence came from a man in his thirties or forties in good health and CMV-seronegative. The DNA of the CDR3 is TGTGCCAGCATTAAGCGGGAGGGCTTCTACAATGAGCAGTTCTTC. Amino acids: CASIKREGFYNEQFF.